Detailed here is one T cell receptor (beta chain). The sample comes from a study of blood T cell repertoires in COVID-19. Clones were sequenced by immunoSEQ multiplex PCR, and TCRdb holds only the in-frame ones, with some missing. The sample includes 100,000 to 150,000 clones, approximately 81% of them seen just once. The CDR3 spans 13 residues. The germline V gene encodes CDR1 MNHEY and CDR2 SVGAGI. Trimming removed 5 bases at V and 3 bases at J, with 10 bases between. This sequence was found in a woman in her twenties or thirties who had recovered from COVID-19. The rearrangement joins TRBV6-5 to TRBJ2-5; tentatively, D is TRBD1 (6 bases). Input material: peripheral blood. The CDR3, as DNA: TGTGCCAGCAGTAGGACAGTAAAAGAGACCCAGTACTTC. Its translation: CASSRTVKETQYF.